This T cell receptor (beta chain) appears in the sequencing data of a study of tissue T cells after allogeneic stem cell transplantation (dated by TCRdb to between 2022 and 2023). Context from the whole study: The study profiled TCR beta repertoires in many tissues obtained from research autopsies of patients with and without GVHD, and also in mouse models of GVHD. On the human side, the study was prospective and observational, with no blinding or randomization. What the research found in general, with its limitations: The study did not establish which tissue TCRs were alloreactive or antigen-specific, and some clones may have been host cells that persisted. The patient cohort was small and varied clinically, and sampling depth was recognized as a limitation. Few T cell clones were found to be shared across patients, but shared repertoire signatures across patients were revealed in a tissue-specific fashion by motif-based clustering. Within patients, how anatomically similar the tissues were was a key factor in shaping TCR repertoire composition, regardless of disease or transplant status. In both patients and mice, only a limited portion of the TCR repertoire detected in tissues was captured by blood and spleen T cells.

In regard to this clone: Its recognized antigen is unknown. Because the receptor is murine, the gene names and germline sequences shown are mouse ones. The read terminates 1 residue ahead of where the CDR3 ends, so the germline J gene completes it.

The time point label here, explained by the study, means: mouse harvest day 14 after allogeneic transplant. Mouse grafts combined 10^7 T-cell-depleted bone marrow cells with 10^6 splenic CD5+ T cells, given via tail vein injection. GVHD in mice was modeled with a major MHC-mismatch B6 (H2b) into BALB/c (H2d) model, and tissues were profiled at day 7 or 14. On day 7 or 14 post-transplant, mouse tissues and retro-orbital blood were harvested with separate sterile tools for each animal, and livers were flushed before harvest. Before genomic DNA isolation with the DNeasy Blood & Tissue Kit, mouse tissues were minced using razor blades in buffered saline. V ends up 0 bases short and J 7 bases short, with an unmatched junction base count of 5. The CDR3 goes from the cysteine to the phenylalanine over 14 residues. The DNA covers only part of the CDR3, 39 bases in frame from base 1. Via the germline V gene, CDR1 is GKSSPN and CDR2 SITVG.

Libraries were built with the immunoSEQ multiplex PCR assay. TCRbeta CDR3 sequencing was performed at survey depth by Adaptive Biotechnologies, and CDR3 sequences, V/J genes, productive frequency and template counts were reported. TCR beta CDR3 regions were amplified from genomic DNA rather than RNA. The study's own analysis went as follows. Jensen-Shannon divergence served to quantify pairwise repertoire overlap between tissues, with 0 meaning identical and 1 meaning complete divergence. Based on pairwise JSD values, tissues were grouped by single-linkage agglomerative hierarchical clustering, and the results were shown as dendrograms. GLIPH2 was applied to all patient samples using simulation_depth 1000, kmer_min_depth 3, and cdr3_length_cutoff 8, and only groups with more than two unique CDR3s were retained. A standardized tissue-overlap score was generated by extrapolating Jaccard GLIPH-group overlap across patients to a standard repertoire size of 1000 clones. To look at how diversity was associated with clinical or experimental variables, linear mixed-effect models were used, with tissue treated as a fixed effect and individual treated as a random effect. This immuneACCESS table, as held by TCRdb, lists in-frame sequences with V and J called but not all clones. Of the missing ones, under half trace to an unresolved V gene in checked studies; the others have no known cause. V, J and clone size are taken as reported in that table, and D and trimming were inferred from the DNA itself. Within this sample are 850 to 1,300 clones, with around 46% of them counted one time only. The top ten clonotypes cover around 40% of the sample.

Here the chain combines TRBV31 and TRBJ2-7, and TRBD2 aligns with 11 junction nucleotides. Sequenced material: spleen. This TCR derives from a female BALB/c mouse given C57BL/6 T cells with graft-versus-host disease after an allogeneic hematopoietic cell transplant. CDR3 sequence: CAWSLETGGGEQYF. The DNA read from the CDR3 is TGTGCCTGGAGTCTAGAGACTGGGGGGGGGGAACAGTAC.